The clone carrying this TCR beta chain showed up just a few times. The data were taken from a study of early T cells in non-severe SARS-CoV-2 infection. TCRdb recomputed calls from the 5' RACE reads with MiXCR, one row per CDR3 protein. The sample yields 70,000 to 85,000 distinct CDR3 sequences, 9% to 15% seen once. The CDR3 runs 11 residues. V dropped 6 bases and J dropped 6 bases, with 7 bases sitting between them. Germline V gene data show CDR1 as SGHAT and CDR2 as FQDESV (reference sequence). The gene calls are TRBV11-1 and TRBJ2-3; D is unclear. This sequence was found in an adult who was a healthcare worker with PCR-confirmed SARS-CoV-2 infection or an uninfected control (not recorded which). Sequencing was carried out using whole blood. The CDR3 nucleotides are TGTGCCAGCAGTCAATTGGATACGCAGTATTTT. It specifies CASSQLDTQYF.